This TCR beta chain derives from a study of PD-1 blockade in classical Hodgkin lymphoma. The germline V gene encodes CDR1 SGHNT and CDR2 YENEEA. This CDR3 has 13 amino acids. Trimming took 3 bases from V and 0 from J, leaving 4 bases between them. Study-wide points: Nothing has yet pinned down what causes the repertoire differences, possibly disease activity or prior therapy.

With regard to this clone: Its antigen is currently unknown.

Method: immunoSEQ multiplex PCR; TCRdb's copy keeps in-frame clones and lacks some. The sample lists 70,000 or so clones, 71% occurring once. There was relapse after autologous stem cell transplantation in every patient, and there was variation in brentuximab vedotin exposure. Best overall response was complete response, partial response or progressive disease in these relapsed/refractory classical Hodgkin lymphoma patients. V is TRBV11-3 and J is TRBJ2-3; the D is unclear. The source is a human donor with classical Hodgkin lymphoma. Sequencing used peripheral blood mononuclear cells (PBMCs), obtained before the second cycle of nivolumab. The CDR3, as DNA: TGTGCCAGCAGCTTTGCAAGCACAGATACGCAGTATTTT. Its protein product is CASSFASTDTQYF.